This T cell receptor beta chain was retrieved from a study of read filtering for tumor transcriptome and immune sequencing. At the level of the study: Transcriptome libraries were built from DNase-treated RNA.

Germline CDR1 and CDR2: SQVTM and ANQGSEA. This CDR3 is 15 amino acids long. V shed 6 bases, J shed 7 bases, and the junction held 10 bases outside the gene matches. Study-wide points: The sorted CD138-negative fraction was a mixed bone marrow immune population, not purified T cells. Approximately 87% of IR-seq clonotypes had a single read, yet these held around 4% of reads.

From roughly 390 ng of RNA, a library with molecular barcoded alpha/delta and beta/gamma adaptors was made. TCRdb passed the reads through MiXCR, listing each CDR3 protein once. The sample lists tens of thousands of distinct CDR3 sequences, about 15% seen once, with 35% to 50% in the top ten. The sample holds one count of this clonotype. Its antigen is not identified. The chain links TRBV29-1 to TRBJ2-1, with 12 bases matching TRBD2. The sequence was collected from a donor aged 40 or over with multiple myeloma. The sequenced sample was a population of CD138-negative cells sorted from bone marrow. Here the CDR3 DNA reads TGCAGCGTCGAGGGGACTAGCGGGCTTTTGAATGAGCAGTTCTTC. As protein: CSVEGTSGLLNEQFF.